The 14 T cell receptor beta chains presented below share a single source sample, sequenced in a study of blood T cell repertoires in COVID-19. Method: immunoSEQ multiplex PCR; TCRdb's copy keeps in-frame clones and lacks some. This table holds nearly 60,000 clones, approximately 81% found once. Sequencing used peripheral blood. The receptors were sampled from a man aged 35 to 55 with active COVID-19.

This rearrangement joins TRBV27 to TRBJ2-6; no firm D call. There are 19 residues in the CDR3. Germline-derived CDR1 and CDR2 are MNHEY and SMNVEV (reference sequence). The V end lost 1 base, the J end lost 0 bases, and 16 bases lay between the germline ends. In DNA, the CDR3 is TGTGCCAGCAGTTTATTCCTTGGTAGCCGAGTCTCTGGGGCCAACGTCCTGACTTTC. It encodes CASSLFLGSRVSGANVLTF.

The V gene is TRBV29-1, the J gene TRBJ2-1; 7 positions match TRBD2. The germline V gene encodes CDR1 SQVTM and CDR2 ANQGSEA. This CDR3 spans 13 amino acids. The V gene end was trimmed by 4 bases and the J gene end by 8 bases; junction bases not matched to a gene: 8. The CDR3 loop is CSVAGGSIYEQFF. The CDR3 DNA reads TGCAGCGTTGCTGGCGGGAGTATATATGAGCAGTTCTTC.

This clone was recorded once. This chain joins TRBV24-1 and TRBJ2-2; 8 positions match TRBD2. V trimming: 10 bases; J trimming: 5 bases; junction bases outside the gene matches: 8. The CDR3 covers 14 residues. The germline V gene encodes CDR1 KGHDR and CDR2 SFDVKD. As DNA, the CDR3 is TGTGCCACGGGGAGCGGGAGAGGAACCGGGGAGCTGTTTTTT. Protein product: CATGSGRGTGELFF.

CDR3 sequence: CASSLGGGEQYF. The CDR3 DNA reads TGTGCCAGCAGCCTGGGCGGGGGCGAGCAGTACTTC. The chain employs TRBV6-6 and TRBJ2-7, with 7 bases lining up with TRBD2. Per the germline V gene, CDR1 is MNHNY and CDR2 is SVGAGI (reference sequence). Unmatched junction bases numbered 5, after V lost 6 bases and J lost 6 bases. The CDR3 loop spans 12 amino acids.

This CDR3 reads CASSPGGNQPQHF. The CDR3 DNA reads TGCGCCAGCTCTCCCGGGGGCAATCAGCCCCAGCATTTT. The chain links TRBV10-2 to TRBJ1-5; the D is unclear. V was trimmed by 8 bases and J by 2 bases, leaving 10 bases between them. Germline loops: CDR1 WSHSY, CDR2 SAAADI. This CDR3 has 13 residues.

The genes are TRBV15 and TRBJ2-6; TRBD2 might be the D (6 bases). The germline V gene has CDR1 LNHNV and CDR2 YYDKDF (reference sequence). The CDR3 covers 16 residues. With 0 bases removed from V and 4 bases from J, the gap between germline ends came to 10 bases. CDR3 sequence reads: CATSREGGGGANVLTF. CDR3 in DNA: TGTGCCACCAGCAGAGAGGGGGGTGGAGGGGCCAACGTCCTGACTTTC.

In nucleotides, the CDR3 is TGTGCCAGCAGTCCGCGCACGACAGGGGGAGAGACCCAGTACTTC. Translation gives CASSPRTTGGETQYF. The V gene is TRBV2, the J gene TRBJ2-5; 9 nucleotides line up with TRBD1. This CDR3 region has 15 residues. CDR1 SNHLY and CDR2 FYNNEI come from the germline V gene. V lost 5 bases and J lost 4; bases outside the gene matches: 8. The full variable domain, in which reference TRBV2 and TRBJ2-5 provide the parts outside the CDR3, is EPEVTQTPSHQVTQMGQEVILRCVPISNHLYFYWYRQILGQKVEFLVSFYNNEISEKSEIFDDQFSVERPDGSNFTLKIRSTKLEDSAMYFCASSPRTTGGETQYFGPGTRLLVL.

The chain is built from TRBV28 and TRBJ2-5; 7 bases match TRBD1. Unmatched junction bases numbered 10, after V lost 5 bases and J lost 1 base. The CDR3 is made up of 16 amino acids. Germline V gives CDR1 MDHEN, CDR2 SYDVKM. The CDR3 is CASSIPRTGSQETQYF. As DNA, the CDR3 is TGTGCCAGCAGTATTCCCCGGACAGGTTCCCAAGAGACCCAGTACTTC.

The V and J genes are TRBV7-3 and TRBJ2-3; 11 nucleotides align to TRBD2. Germline loops: CDR1 SGHTA, CDR2 FQGTGA. Unmatched junction bases numbered 1, after V lost 0 bases and J lost 5 bases. The CDR3 loop spans 15 amino acids. As DNA, the CDR3 is TGTGCCAGCAGCTTAACTCTAGCGGGAGGAGATACGCAGTATTTT. Its protein product is CASSLTLAGGDTQYF.

V is TRBV10-3 and J is TRBJ2-1, with 14 bases matching TRBD2. The CDR3 contains 19 residues. Germline CDR1 is ENHRY and CDR2 is SYGVKD. With 0 bases clipped from V and 3 bases from J, the junction kept 7 bases outside the gene matches. DNA of the CDR3: TGTGCCATCAGTGAGTCGACCGGGACTAGCGGGGGTTTCTACAATGAGCAGTTCTTC. Protein product: CAISESTGTSGGFYNEQFF.

This clone is classed as medium-sized (0.01 to 0.1%). The chain links TRBV11-3 to TRBJ2-7; TRBD2 aligns across 9 bases. CDR3 size: 16 residues. The germline CDR1 and CDR2 sequences are SGHNT and YENEEA. J was trimmed by 6 bases and V by 1 base; bases with no gene match: 10. In nucleotides, the CDR3 is TGTGCCAGCAGCTTAGGGGCTAGCGGGAATTTCGGCGAGCAGTACTTC. Amino acid sequence: CASSLGASGNFGEQYF.

A single count supports this clone. V gene TRBV19 combines with J gene TRBJ2-3; 11 nucleotides agree with TRBD2. This CDR3 spans 16 amino acids. V was clipped by 5 bases and J by 2 bases; unmatched bases: 6. Germline values: CDR1 LNHDA, CDR2 SQIVND (reference sequence). This CDR3 reads CASSPGLAGNTDTQYF. Written as DNA, the CDR3 is TGTGCCAGTAGTCCCGGACTAGCGGGCAACACAGATACGCAGTATTTT.

V is TRBV5-1 and J is TRBJ2-5; TRBD1 agrees at 7 bases. V lost 3 bases to trimming and J lost 14 bases; unmatched junction nucleotides: 10. The CDR3 contains 12 residues. Germline V gives CDR1 SGHRS, CDR2 YFSETQ. This chain's CDR3 is CASSSPPGQLYF. The CDR3 bases are TGCGCCAGCAGCTCACCCCCGGGACAGCTCTACTTC.

The chain is built from TRBV7-8 and TRBJ1-5; perhaps TRBD1 as D (5 bases). The germline V and J ends were trimmed by 5 bases and 2 bases, with 16 bases remaining between them. The V gene's germline CDR1 is SGHVS and CDR2 FQNEAQ. The CDR3 contains 16 residues. The CDR3 region is CASSPQGRGGNQPQHF. The CDR3 DNA is TGTGCCAGCAGCCCCCAGGGTCGCGGAGGCAATCAGCCCCAGCATTTT.